Following are 2 T cell receptor beta chains from one sample sequenced in a study of metastatic and nonmetastatic thyroid tumors (dated by TCRdb to 2018 to 2020). No patient had received any treatment before thyroid surgery. Library method: PCR. The data were produced on an Illumina HiSeq 4000. TCRdb reprocessing: public reads trimmed at Q25 with fastp, clones called with MiXCR, in-frame beta chains kept. This sample holds 30,000 to 35,000 clones; about a fifth were observed only once. The top ten clones comprise less than 4% of the sample. Sequencing was performed on tumor tissue. The receptor set was obtained from a male donor with papillary thyroid cancer or a benign thyroid nodule (not recorded which). Some clones in this sample may be carry-over from other donors' samples.

Judged by abundance, this clone is medium-sized. This chain uses TRBV28 with TRBJ2-7; D possibly corresponds to TRBD2 (5 bases). Germline values: CDR1 MDHEN, CDR2 SYDVKM. Deletions cut 5 bases from V and 2 bases from J, with 16 bases between. The CDR3 extends over 15 amino acids. The CDR3 DNA reads TGTGCCAGCAGTATGGAGCCCGACGGGACCTACGAGCAGTACTTC. Encoded protein: CASSMEPDGTYEQYF.

The rearrangement joins TRBV29-1 to TRBJ1-3; TRBD1 is a possible D gene (5 bases). V was trimmed by 4 bases and J by 3 bases, leaving 13 bases between them. This CDR3 has 14 amino acids. CDR1 and CDR2 (germline): SQVTM, ANQGSEA. CDR3 nucleotides: TGCAGCGTTGTCTCAGGTAGGGGTGGAAACACCATATATTTT. This codes for CSVVSGRGGNTIYF.